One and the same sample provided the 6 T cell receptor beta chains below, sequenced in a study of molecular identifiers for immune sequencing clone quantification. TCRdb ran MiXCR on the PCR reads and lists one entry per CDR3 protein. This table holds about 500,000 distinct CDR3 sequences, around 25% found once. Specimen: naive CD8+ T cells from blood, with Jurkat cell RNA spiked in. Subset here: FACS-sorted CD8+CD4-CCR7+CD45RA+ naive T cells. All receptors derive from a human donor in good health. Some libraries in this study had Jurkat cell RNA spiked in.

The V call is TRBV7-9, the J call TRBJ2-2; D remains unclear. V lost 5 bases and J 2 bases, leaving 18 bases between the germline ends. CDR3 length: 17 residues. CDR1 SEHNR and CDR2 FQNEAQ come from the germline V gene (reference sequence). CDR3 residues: CASSRTPSYRNTGELFF. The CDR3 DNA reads TGTGCCAGCAGCCGCACTCCATCATACAGAAACACCGGGGAGCTGTTTTTT.

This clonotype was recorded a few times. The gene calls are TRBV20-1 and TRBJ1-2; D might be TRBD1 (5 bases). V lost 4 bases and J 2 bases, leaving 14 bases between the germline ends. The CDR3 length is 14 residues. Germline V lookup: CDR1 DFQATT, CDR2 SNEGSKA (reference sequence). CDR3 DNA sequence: TGCAGTGCTACACCTGGACAATTAAACTATGGCTACACCTTC. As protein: CSATPGQLNYGYTF.

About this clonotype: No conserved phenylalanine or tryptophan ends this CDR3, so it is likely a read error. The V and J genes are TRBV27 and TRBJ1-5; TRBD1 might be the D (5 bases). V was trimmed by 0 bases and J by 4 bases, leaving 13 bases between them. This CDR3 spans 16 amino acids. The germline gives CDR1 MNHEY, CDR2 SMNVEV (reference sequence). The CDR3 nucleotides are TGTGCCAGCAGTTTATCTCAGTTGGGGGGGAATCAGCCCCAGCATGTT. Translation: CASSLSQLGGNQPQHV.

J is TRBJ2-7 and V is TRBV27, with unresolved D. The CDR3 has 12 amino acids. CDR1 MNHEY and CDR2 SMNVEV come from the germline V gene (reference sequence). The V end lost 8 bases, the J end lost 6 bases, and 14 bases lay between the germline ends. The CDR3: CASSKLGSEQYF. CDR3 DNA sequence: TGTGCCAGCTCTAAATTAGGGTCCGAGCAGTACTTC.

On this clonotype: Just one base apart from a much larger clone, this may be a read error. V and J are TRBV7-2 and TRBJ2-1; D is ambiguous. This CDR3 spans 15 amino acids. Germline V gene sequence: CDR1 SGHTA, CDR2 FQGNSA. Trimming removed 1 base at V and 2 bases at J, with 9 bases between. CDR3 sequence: CASSLDPSPYNEQFF. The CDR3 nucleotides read TGTGCCAGCAGCTTAGATCCCAGCCCCTACAATGAGCAGTTCTTC.

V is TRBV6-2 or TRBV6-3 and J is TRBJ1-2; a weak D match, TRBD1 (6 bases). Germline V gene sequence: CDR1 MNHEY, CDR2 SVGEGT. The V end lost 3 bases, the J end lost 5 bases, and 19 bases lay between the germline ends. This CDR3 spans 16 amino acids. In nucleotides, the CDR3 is TGTGCCAGCAGTTATAGCCTCCGAGACAGGCATTATGGCTACACCTTC. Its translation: CASSYSLRDRHYGYTF.